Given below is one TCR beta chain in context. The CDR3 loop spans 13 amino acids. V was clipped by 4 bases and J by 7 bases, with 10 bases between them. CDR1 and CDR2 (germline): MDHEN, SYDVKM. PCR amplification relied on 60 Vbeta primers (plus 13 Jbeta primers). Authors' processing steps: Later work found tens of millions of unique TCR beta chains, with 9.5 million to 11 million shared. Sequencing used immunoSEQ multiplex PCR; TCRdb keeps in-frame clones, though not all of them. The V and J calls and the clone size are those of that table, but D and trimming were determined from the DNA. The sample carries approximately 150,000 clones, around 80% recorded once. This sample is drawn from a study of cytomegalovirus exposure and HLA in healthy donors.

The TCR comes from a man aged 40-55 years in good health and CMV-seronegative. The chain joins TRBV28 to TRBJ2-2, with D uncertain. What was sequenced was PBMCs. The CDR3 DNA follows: TGTGCCAGCAGTTGGCCAGGATTCGGGGAGCTGTTTTTT. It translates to CASSWPGFGELFF.